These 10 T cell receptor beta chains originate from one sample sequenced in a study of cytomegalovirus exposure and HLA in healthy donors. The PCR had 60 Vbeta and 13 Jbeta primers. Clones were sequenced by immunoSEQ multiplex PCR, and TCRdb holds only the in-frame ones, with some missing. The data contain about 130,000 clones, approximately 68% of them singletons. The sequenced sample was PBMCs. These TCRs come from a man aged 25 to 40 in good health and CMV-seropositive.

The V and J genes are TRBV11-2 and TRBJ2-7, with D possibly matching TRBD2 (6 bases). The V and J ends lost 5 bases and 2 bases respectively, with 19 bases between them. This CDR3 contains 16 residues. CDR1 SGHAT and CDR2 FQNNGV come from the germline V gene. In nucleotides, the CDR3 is TGTGCCAGCAGCCCCCTCGGCAGGTCGGGGGCCTACGAGCAGTACTTC. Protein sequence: CASSPLGRSGAYEQYF.

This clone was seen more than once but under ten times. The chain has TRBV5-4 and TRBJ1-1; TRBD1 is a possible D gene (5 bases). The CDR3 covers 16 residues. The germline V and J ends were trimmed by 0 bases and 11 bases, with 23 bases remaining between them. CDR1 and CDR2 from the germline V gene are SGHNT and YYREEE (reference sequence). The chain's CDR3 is CASSLGGGAGTMGAFF. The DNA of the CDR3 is TGTGCCAGCAGCTTGGGAGGCGGGGCCGGAACCATGGGGGCTTTCTTT.

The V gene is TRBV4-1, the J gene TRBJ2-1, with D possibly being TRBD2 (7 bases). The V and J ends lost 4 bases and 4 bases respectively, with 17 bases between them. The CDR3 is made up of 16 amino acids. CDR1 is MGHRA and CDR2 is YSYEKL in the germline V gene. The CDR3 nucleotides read TGCGCCAGCAGCCCTTCGGGGGGCCGTTGGTACAATGAGCAGTTCTTC. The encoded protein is CASSPSGGRWYNEQFF.

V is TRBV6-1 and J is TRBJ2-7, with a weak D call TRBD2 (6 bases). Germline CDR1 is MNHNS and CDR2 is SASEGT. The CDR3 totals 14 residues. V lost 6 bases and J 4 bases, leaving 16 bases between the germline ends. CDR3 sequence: CASRKTGTPYEQYF. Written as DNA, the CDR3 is TGTGCCAGCAGGAAAACCGGGACTCCTTACGAGCAGTACTTC.

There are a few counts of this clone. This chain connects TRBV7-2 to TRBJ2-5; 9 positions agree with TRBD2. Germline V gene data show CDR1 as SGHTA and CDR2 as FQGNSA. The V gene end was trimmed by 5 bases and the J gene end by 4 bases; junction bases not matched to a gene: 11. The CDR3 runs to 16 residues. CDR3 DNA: TGTGCCAGCAGCCCCCCCCGGGCGGGAGGGGGAGAGACCCAGTACTTC. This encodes CASSPPRAGGGETQYF. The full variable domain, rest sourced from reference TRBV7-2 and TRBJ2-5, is GAGVSQSPSNKVTEKGKDVELRCDPISGHTALYWYRQSLGQGLEFLIYFQGNSAPDKSGLPSDRFSAERTGGSVSTLTIQRTQQEDSAVYLCASSPPRAGGGETQYFGPGTRLLVL.

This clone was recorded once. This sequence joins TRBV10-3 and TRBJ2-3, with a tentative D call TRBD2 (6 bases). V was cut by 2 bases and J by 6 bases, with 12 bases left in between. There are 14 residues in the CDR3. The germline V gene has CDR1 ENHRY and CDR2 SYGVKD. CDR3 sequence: CAISETGVGDTQYF. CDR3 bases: TGTGCCATCAGTGAGACGGGAGTCGGCGATACGCAGTATTTT.

The CDR3 here is CASSHGQGGAEAFF. In DNA form, the CDR3 reads TGTGCCAGCAGCCATGGACAGGGGGGCGCTGAAGCTTTCTTT. This chain links TRBV7-9 with TRBJ1-1, with TRBD1 identical over 10 bases. Germline V CDR1 and CDR2: SEHNR, FQNEAQ (reference sequence). Trimming removed 5 bases from V and 6 bases from J; junction bases left unmatched: 6. The CDR3 spans 14 residues.

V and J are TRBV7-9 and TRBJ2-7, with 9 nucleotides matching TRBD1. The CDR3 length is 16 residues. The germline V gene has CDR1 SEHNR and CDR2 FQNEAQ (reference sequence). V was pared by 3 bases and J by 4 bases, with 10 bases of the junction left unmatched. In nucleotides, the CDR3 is TGTGCCAGCAGCTTGACGACAGGGGGAAAATCGTACGAGCAGTACTTC. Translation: CASSLTTGGKSYEQYF.

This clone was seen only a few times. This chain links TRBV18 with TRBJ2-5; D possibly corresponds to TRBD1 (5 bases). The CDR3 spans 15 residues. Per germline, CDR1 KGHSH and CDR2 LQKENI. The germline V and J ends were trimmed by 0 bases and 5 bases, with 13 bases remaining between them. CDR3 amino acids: CASSPPGRARETQYF. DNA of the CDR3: TGTGCCAGCTCACCACCGGGCAGGGCGCGGGAGACCCAGTACTTC.

As DNA, the CDR3 is TGTGCCAGCAGCTTAGGGCCTGATCAGGAGACCCAGTACTTC. It encodes CASSLGPDQETQYF. J is TRBJ2-5 and V is TRBV11-3; D not resolved. The V gene's germline CDR1 is SGHNT and CDR2 YENEEA. The germline V and J ends were trimmed by 1 base and 5 bases, with 11 bases remaining between them. This CDR3 is 14 amino acids long.